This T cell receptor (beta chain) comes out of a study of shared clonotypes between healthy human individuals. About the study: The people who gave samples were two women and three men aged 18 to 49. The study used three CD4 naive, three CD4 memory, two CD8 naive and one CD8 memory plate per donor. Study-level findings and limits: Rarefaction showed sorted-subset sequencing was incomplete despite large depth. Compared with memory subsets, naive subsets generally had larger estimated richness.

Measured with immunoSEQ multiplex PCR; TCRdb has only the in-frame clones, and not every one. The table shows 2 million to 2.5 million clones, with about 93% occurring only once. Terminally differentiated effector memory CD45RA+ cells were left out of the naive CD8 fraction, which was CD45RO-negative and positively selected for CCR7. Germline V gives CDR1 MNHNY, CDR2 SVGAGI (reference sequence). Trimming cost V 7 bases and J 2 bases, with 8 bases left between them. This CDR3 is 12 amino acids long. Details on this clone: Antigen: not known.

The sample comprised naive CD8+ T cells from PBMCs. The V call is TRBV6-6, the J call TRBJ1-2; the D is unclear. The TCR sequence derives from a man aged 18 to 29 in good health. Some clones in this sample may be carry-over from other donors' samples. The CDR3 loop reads CASTGRNYGYTF. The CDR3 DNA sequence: TGTGCCAGCACAGGCCGGAACTATGGCTACACCTTC.